This is a list of T cell receptor beta chains from one sample in a study of CD8+ T cells in alopecia areata. Using immunoSEQ multiplex PCR, the repertoire was profiled, and TCRdb retains in-frame clones only, with some absent. The sample consists of under 300,000 clones, approximately 61% of them appearing once. Sequencing was performed on CD4+ T cells sorted from blood, taken at week 0. The receptors originated from a human donor with alopecia areata. Each CDR3 is given without its conserved first and last residue.

j_gene,v_gene,CDR3aa
TRBJ2-7,TRBV5-1,ASSLEQGASEQY
TRBJ1-6,TRBV6-5,ASSYLDAGRGSPLH
TRBJ1-2,TRBV30,AWNSGGANYGYT
TRBJ2-5,TRBV29-1,SVGRGSRETQY
TRBJ2-1,TRBV10-3,AISESGSSYNEQF
TRBJ1-5,TRBV30,AWRESGTGNQPQH
TRBJ1-1,TRBV10-3,AIRWGNTEAF
TRBJ2-2,TRBV4-3,ASSFLAGVTGELF
TRBJ1-6,TRBV30,ASEVGRAPLH
TRBJ2-1,TRBV7-8,ASSQLAGAYNEQF
TRBJ2-7,TRBV6-5,ASSGLAGYEQY
TRBJ1-5,TRBV29-1,SVARDKHQPQH
TRBJ1-1,TRBV30,AWRPSAEAF
TRBJ2-2,TRBV29-1,SVSNTGELF
TRBJ2-7,TRBV7-9,ASSLVLRTSGSYEQY
TRBJ2-3,TRBV7-2,ASSRDRSGGTQY
TRBJ2-7,TRBV29-1,SVDRGRGASYEQY
TRBJ2-7,TRBV30,AWSPGTRGYEQY
TRBJ2-7,TRBV29-1,SVEGQGALEQY
TRBJ1-2,TRBV6-1,ASIDTGSANYGYT
TRBJ1-6,TRBV30,AWSLISSYNSPLH
TRBJ2-7,TRBV30,AWSTGHSYEQY
TRBJ2-5,TRBV5-4,ASSWDRSEETQY
TRBJ1-1,TRBV9,ASSVVVSAEAF
TRBJ2-7,TRBV7-9,AFSEGGNYEQY
TRBJ1-4,TRBV29-1,SVNTGTGGEKLF
TRBJ1-6,TRBV30,AWSVSGRRNSPLH
TRBJ2-1,TRBV5-1,ASSLASGGINEQF
TRBJ1-2,TRBV5-1,ASSDGQGDRGYT
TRBJ1-6,TRBV18,ASSPNLGSNSPLH
TRBJ1-1,TRBV15,ATSRGKEVSTEAF
TRBJ2-5,TRBV5-1,ASSLAGAQETQY
TRBJ2-1,TRBV29-1,SVEATINGWNEQF
TRBJ2-2,TRBV4-2,ASSQDPSGGFAGELF
TRBJ2-7,TRBV10-3,AISEGDRASYEQY
TRBJ2-1,TRBV5-1,ASGGQGINEQF
TRBJ2-7,TRBV25-1,ASSEDPSGEQY
TRBJ2-7,TRBV2,ATSGTGTGDEQY
TRBJ1-4,TRBV6-5,ASMRDEKLF
TRBJ2-3,TRBV5-1,ASSPRGPGGTDTQY
TRBJ2-5,TRBV9,ASSVEFEAAQY
TRBJ2-7,TRBV27,ASSFWGGYEQY
TRBJ2-2,TRBV27,ASSPRGPGELF
TRBJ1-1,TRBV5-1,ASSFTGPNTEAF